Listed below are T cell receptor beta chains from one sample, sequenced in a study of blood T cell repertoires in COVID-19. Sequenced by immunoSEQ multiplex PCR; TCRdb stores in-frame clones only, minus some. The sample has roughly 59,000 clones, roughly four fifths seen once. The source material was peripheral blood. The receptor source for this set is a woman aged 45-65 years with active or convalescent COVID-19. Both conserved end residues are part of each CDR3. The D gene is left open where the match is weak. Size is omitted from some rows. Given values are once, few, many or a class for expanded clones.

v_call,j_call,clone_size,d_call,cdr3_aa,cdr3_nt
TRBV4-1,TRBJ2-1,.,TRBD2,CASSQGMGGSSYNEQFF,TGCGCCAGCAGCCAAGGGATGGGCGGGAGCTCCTACAATGAGCAGTTCTTC
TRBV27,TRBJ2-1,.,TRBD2,CASSLSTSGRANEQFF,TGTGCCAGCAGTTTATCGACTAGCGGGAGGGCCAATGAGCAGTTCTTC
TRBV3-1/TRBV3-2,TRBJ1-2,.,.,CASSQGLTNYGYTF,TGTGCCAGCAGCCAAGGACTGACTAACTATGGCTACACCTTC
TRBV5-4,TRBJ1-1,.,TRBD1,CASSLGQGDEAFF,TGTGCCAGCAGCTTGGGACAGGGGGATGAAGCTTTCTTT
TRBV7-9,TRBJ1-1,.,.,CASSFSGTEAFF,TGTGCCAGCAGCTTTAGCGGCACTGAAGCTTTCTTT
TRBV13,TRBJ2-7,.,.,CAPKTGLNEQYF,TGTGCCCCCAAAACAGGGCTAAACGAGCAGTACTTC
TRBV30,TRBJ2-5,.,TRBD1,CAWSGDREETQYF,TGTGCCTGGAGTGGGGACAGGGAGGAGACCCAGTACTTC
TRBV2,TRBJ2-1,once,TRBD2,CASSFGLAYNEQFF,TGTGCCAGCTCCTTTGGACTAGCTTACAATGAGCAGTTCTTC
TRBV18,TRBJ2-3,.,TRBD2,CASSPRLAESTDTQYF,TGTGCCAGCTCACCTCGACTAGCGGAAAGCACAGATACGCAGTATTTT
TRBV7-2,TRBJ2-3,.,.,CASSRGAENTDTQYF,TGTGCCAGCAGCCGGGGGGCAGAGAACACAGATACGCAGTATTTT
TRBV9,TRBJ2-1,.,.,CASSVAAGNAGEQFF,TGTGCCAGCAGCGTAGCAGCCGGGAACGCGGGTGAGCAGTTCTTC
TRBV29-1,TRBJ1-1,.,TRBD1,CSVGGTGDNEAFF,TGCAGCGTTGGAGGGACAGGGGATAATGAAGCTTTCTTT
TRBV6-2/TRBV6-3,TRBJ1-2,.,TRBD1,CASSYSGDSYGYTF,TGTGCCAGCAGTTACTCGGGGGACAGCTATGGCTACACCTTC
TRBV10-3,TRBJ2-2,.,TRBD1,CAISHRGDFNTGELFF,TGTGCCATCAGTCACAGGGGTGACTTTAACACCGGGGAGCTGTTTTTT
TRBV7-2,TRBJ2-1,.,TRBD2,CASSLGAITSGYEQFF,TGTGCCAGCAGCTTAGGTGCCATCACTAGCGGCTATGAGCAGTTCTTC
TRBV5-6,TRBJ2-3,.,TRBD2,CASSLDYQRDVSTDTQYF,TGTGCCAGCAGCTTGGATTACCAGCGGGATGTGTCGACAGATACGCAGTATTTT
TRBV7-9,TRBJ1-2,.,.,CASSFGQNGYTF,TGTGCCAGCAGCTTTGGACAAAATGGCTACACCTTC
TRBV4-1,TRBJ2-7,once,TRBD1,CASSQPLTGGYEQYF,TGCGCCAGCAGCCAGCCTTTGACAGGGGGCTACGAGCAGTACTTC
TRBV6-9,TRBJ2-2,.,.,CASRELRGGMDTGELFF,TGTGCCAGCAGAGAATTGAGGGGGGGAATGGATACCGGGGAGCTGTTTTTT
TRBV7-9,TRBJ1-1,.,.,CASSFRTDTEAFF,TGTGCCAGCAGCTTTCGGACAGACACTGAAGCTTTCTTT
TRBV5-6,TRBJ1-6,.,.,CASSLGGRGSPLHF,TGTGCCAGCAGCTTGGGCGGGAGAGGCTCACCCCTCCACTTT
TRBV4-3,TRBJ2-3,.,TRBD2,CASSQASGLASITDTQYF,TGCGCCAGCAGCCAAGCGTCGGGACTAGCGTCTATCACAGATACGCAGTATTTT
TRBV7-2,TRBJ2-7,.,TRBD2,CASSSSGTSGVSYEQYF,TGTGCCAGCAGCTCCAGTGGGACTAGCGGGGTCTCCTACGAGCAGTACTTC
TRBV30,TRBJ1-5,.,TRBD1,CAWSPTGWNNQPQHF,TGTGCCTGGAGTCCGACAGGGTGGAACAATCAGCCCCAGCATTTT
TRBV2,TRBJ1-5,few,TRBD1,CASSDWDRWQPQHF,TGTGCCAGCAGTGATTGGGACAGATGGCAGCCCCAGCATTTT
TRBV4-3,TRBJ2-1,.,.,CASSQDRGTGLSSYNEQFF,TGCGCCAGCAGCCAAGATCGTGGCACAGGGCTGAGCTCCTACAATGAGCAGTTCTTC
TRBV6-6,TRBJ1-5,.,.,CASSRGTGGLSQPQHF,TGTGCCAGCAGTAGGGGTACGGGGGGGCTCAGTCAGCCCCAGCATTTT
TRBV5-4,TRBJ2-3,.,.,CASLDYSTDTQYF,TGTGCCAGCCTGGACTATAGCACAGATACGCAGTATTTT
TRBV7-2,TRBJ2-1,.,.,CASSRQAGIEQFF,TGTGCCAGCAGTCGTCAGGCGGGGATTGAGCAGTTCTTC
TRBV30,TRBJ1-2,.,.,CAWSPGHSSIYGYTF,TGTGCCTGGAGTCCTGGACATAGTAGTATCTATGGCTACACCTTC
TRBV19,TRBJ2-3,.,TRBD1,CASSSPGQKRTQYF,TGTGCCAGTAGTTCACCGGGACAGAAGCGGACGCAGTATTTT
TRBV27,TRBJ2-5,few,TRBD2,CATGKGLVSETQYF,TGTGCCACCGGAAAAGGACTAGTATCAGAGACCCAGTACTTC
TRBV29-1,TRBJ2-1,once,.,CSVEDQRPAEQFF,TGCAGCGTTGAAGATCAGCGTCCGGCTGAGCAGTTCTTC
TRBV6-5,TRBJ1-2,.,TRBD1,CASMRGQGYGYTF,TGTGCCAGCATGAGGGGACAGGGGTACGGCTACACCTTC
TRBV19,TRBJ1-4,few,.,CASHRVSYEKLFF,TGTGCCAGCCACAGGGTTTCGTACGAAAAACTGTTTTTT
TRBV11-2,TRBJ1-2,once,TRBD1,CASSTGTGAHYGYTF,TGTGCCAGCAGTACCGGGACAGGGGCGCACTATGGCTACACCTTC
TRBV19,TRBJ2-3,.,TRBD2,CASSLLGTSGTTDTQYF,TGTGCCAGTAGTCTACTTGGGACTAGCGGAACTACAGATACGCAGTATTTT
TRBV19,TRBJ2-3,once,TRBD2,CASSRSPGLAGTDTQYF,TGTGCCAGTAGTCGATCACCGGGACTAGCGGGGACAGATACGCAGTATTTT
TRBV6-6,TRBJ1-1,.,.,CASSTTGEAFF,TGTGCCAGCAGTACCACCGGTGAAGCTTTCTTT
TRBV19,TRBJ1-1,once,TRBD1,CASSSPTGKMNTEAFF,TGTGCCAGTAGTAGCCCGACAGGGAAAATGAACACTGAAGCTTTCTTT
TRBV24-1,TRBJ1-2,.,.,CATSEGPWGYTF,TGTGCCACCAGTGAGGGCCCCTGGGGCTACACCTTC
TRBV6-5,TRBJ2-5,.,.,CASPLGLCGETQYF,TGTGCCAGCCCCCTGGGTCTCTGCGGGGAGACCCAGTACTTC
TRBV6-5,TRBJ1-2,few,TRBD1,CASSFSTGGASGYTF,TGTGCCAGCAGTTTCTCGACAGGGGGCGCTTCTGGCTACACCTTC
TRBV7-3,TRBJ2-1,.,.,CASSLRSAGEQFF,TGTGCCAGCAGCTTAAGGTCAGCGGGTGAGCAGTTCTTC
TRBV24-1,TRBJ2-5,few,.,CATSDWKAGETQYF,TGTGCCACCAGTGATTGGAAGGCGGGAGAGACCCAGTACTTC
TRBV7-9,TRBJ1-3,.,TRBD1,CASSLESGTGPFTIYF,TGTGCCAGCAGCCTAGAGTCCGGGACAGGTCCCTTCACCATATATTTT
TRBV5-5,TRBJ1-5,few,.,CASSLYGNSNQPQHF,TGTGCCAGCAGCTTGTACGGGAATAGCAATCAGCCCCAGCATTTT
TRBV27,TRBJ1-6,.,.,CASSSGAIPSNSPLHF,TGTGCCAGCAGTTCTGGGGCCATCCCTTCAAATTCACCCCTCCACTTT
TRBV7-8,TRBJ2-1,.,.,CASSLATYNEQFF,TGTGCCAGCAGCTTAGCCACCTACAATGAGCAGTTCTTC
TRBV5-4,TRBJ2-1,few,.,CASSSASSSYNEQFF,TGTGCCAGCAGCTCAGCGTCGAGCTCCTACAATGAGCAGTTCTTC
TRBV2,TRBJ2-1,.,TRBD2,CASSPTSGRSNEQFF,TGTGCCAGCAGCCCAACTAGCGGGAGATCGAATGAGCAGTTCTTC
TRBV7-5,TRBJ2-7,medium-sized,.,CARSAPGTSGSCCYEQYF,TGTGCCAGAAGCGCCCCTGGGACTAGCGGGAGTTGCTGCTACGAGCAGTACTTC
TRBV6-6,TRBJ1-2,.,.,CASRSYYGYTF,TGTGCCAGCAGGAGTTACTATGGCTACACCTTC
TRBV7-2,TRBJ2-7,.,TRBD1,CASSQATGTPYEQYF,TGTGCCAGCAGCCAAGCGACAGGGACCCCCTACGAGCAGTACTTC
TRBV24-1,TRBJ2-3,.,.,CATSDSGSIYTQYF,TGTGCCACCAGTGATTCGGGGTCCATATATACGCAGTATTTT
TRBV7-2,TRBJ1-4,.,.,CASSLAGRWDEKLFF,TGTGCCAGCAGCTTAGCGGGCAGATGGGATGAAAAACTGTTTTTT
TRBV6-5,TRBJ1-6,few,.,CASSYRGSPLHF,TGTGCCAGCAGTTACAGGGGGTCACCCCTCCACTTT